This entry lists 5 T cell receptor beta chains sequenced from one sample in a study of cytomegalovirus exposure and HLA in healthy donors. Both 60 Vbeta primers and 13 Jbeta primers went into the PCR. Measured with immunoSEQ multiplex PCR; TCRdb has only the in-frame clones, and not every one. The profile shows tens of thousands of clones, roughly 90% of them singletons. Source material: PBMCs. These TCRs come from a woman aged 18-29 years in good health and CMV-seronegative.

V gene TRBV28 combines with J gene TRBJ2-4, with 7 bases fitting TRBD1. Germline V CDR1 and CDR2: MDHEN, SYDVKM. This CDR3 contains 15 residues. J gave up 7 bases and V 1 base, and 7 bases lay outside the gene matches. The CDR3 DNA is TGTGCCAGCAGTTTATTCCGAACAGGGGCCAACATTCAGTACTTC. This encodes CASSLFRTGANIQYF.

The CDR3 DNA is TGTGCCAGCAGCCCGCGGGACAGACTTCAAGAGACCCAGTACTTC. It specifies CASSPRDRLQETQYF. The chain combines TRBV7-9 with TRBJ2-5; a possible D gene is TRBD1 (7 bases). Trimming removed 5 bases from V and 2 bases from J, with 15 bases in between. Germline CDR1 and CDR2: SEHNR and FQNEAQ (reference sequence). This CDR3 region has 15 residues.

The chain links TRBV28 to TRBJ1-5, with TRBD1 identical over 10 bases. The CDR3 has 16 residues. CDR1 is MDHEN, CDR2 SYDVKM, per germline. V lost 5 bases to trimming and J lost 4 bases; unmatched junction nucleotides: 8. In DNA form, the CDR3 reads TGTGCCAGCAGTGTCCGGGACAGGGGTTGGAATCAGCCCCAGCATTTT. As protein: CASSVRDRGWNQPQHF.

V gene TRBV28 combines with J gene TRBJ2-7; 9 bases align to TRBD1. CDR3 size: 16 residues. CDR1 and CDR2 from the germline V gene are MDHEN and SYDVKM. The V and J ends lost 6 bases and 6 bases, in that order; junction bases with no gene match: 15. This chain's CDR3 is CASSPDRGSFPLEQYF. CDR3 nucleotide sequence: TGTGCCAGCAGCCCGGACAGGGGTTCCTTTCCTCTCGAGCAGTACTTC. Using reference TRBV28 and TRBJ2-7 for the parts outside the CDR3, the full variable domain is DVKVTQSSRYLVKRTGEKVFLECVQDMDHENMFWYRQDPGLGLRLIYFSYDVKMKEKGDIPEGYSVSREKKERFSLILESASTNQTSMYLCASSPDRGSFPLEQYFGPGTRLTVT.

This chain links TRBV29-1 with TRBJ1-3, with a tentative D call TRBD1 (5 bases). Germline assignment: CDR1 SQVTM and CDR2 ANQGSEA. The V end lost 4 bases, the J end lost 0 bases, and 13 bases lay between the germline ends. This CDR3 is built from 15 residues. The CDR3 sequence is CSVAHDSSSGNTIYF. DNA for the CDR3: TGCAGCGTTGCCCACGACAGCTCCTCTGGAAACACCATATATTTT.